This TCR beta chain comes out of a study of glioma-infiltrating T cells after dendritic cell vaccination. Overall study: Treatment, given 2003 to 2012, was autologous tumor lysate-pulsed dendritic cell vaccination.

The primer mix had 60 V beta and 13 J beta primers. TCRdb's copy holds only in-frame clones and misses some; the assay was immunoSEQ multiplex PCR. Among some 100,000 clones, around 85% were seen once, and the ten largest hold 2.5% to 3.5%. V shed 4 bases and J shed 4 bases, with 14 bases lying between them. This CDR3 contains 14 residues. Germline values: CDR1 SGHRS, CDR2 YFSETQ. None of the glioblastoma patients had an isocitrate dehydrogenase mutation. The J gene is TRBJ1-1, the V gene TRBV5-1; a possible D gene is TRBD1 (5 bases). Sequences were derived from blood, sampled before dendritic cell vaccination. This TCR was recovered from a human donor with glioblastoma. The chain's CDR3 is CASSLLGGGTEAFF. CDR3 nucleotides: TGCGCCAGCAGCCTCCTCGGGGGGGGCACTGAAGCTTTCTTT.